Sequencing of this T cell receptor (beta chain) was carried out in a study of T cells in localized non-small cell lung cancer. As to this clone: Its target is not known.

J was trimmed by 6 bases and V by 4 bases; bases with no gene match: 10. The CDR3 runs 17 residues. CDR1 is LNHNV, CDR2 YYDKDF, per germline (reference sequence). TCRdb's copy holds only in-frame clones and misses some; the assay was immunoSEQ multiplex PCR. The table lists 15,000 to 20,000 clones, 82% of them singletons. Notes on the study in general: In the blood, greater T cell density corresponded to longer overall survival. Uninvolved adjacent lung had the highest recorded T cell clonality, with tumor below it. Because only a single region of the tumor was sequenced, heterogeneity remains possible. A median approximately 61 of the top 100 tumor clones appeared in adjacent lung.

The input for sequencing was peripheral blood, taken before any cancer treatment. The receptor comes from a male donor aged 60 or older with stage I lung adenocarcinoma. The rearrangement links TRBV15 to TRBJ2-3; 13 bases match TRBD2. The CDR3 here is CATSTYTGTSGTDTQYF. The CDR3 region has the DNA TGTGCCACCAGCACCTATACCGGGACTAGCGGGACTGATACGCAGTATTTT.